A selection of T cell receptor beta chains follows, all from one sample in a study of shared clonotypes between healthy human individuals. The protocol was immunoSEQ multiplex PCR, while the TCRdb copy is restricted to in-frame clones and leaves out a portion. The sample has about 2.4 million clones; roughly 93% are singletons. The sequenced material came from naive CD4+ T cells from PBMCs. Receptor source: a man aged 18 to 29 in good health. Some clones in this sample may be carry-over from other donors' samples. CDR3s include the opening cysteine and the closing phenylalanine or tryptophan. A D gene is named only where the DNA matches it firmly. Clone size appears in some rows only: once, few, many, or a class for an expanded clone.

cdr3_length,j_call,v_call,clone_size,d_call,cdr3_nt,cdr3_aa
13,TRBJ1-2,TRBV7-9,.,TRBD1,TGTGCCAGCAGCGACAGGGACGTTAATGGCTACACCTTC,CASSDRDVNGYTF
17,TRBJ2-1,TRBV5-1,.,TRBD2,TGCGCCAGCAGCTTACGACTAGCGGGACCTAGTTACAATGAGCAGTTCTTC,CASSLRLAGPSYNEQFF
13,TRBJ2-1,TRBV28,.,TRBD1,TGTGCCAGCAGCCACCGGGACAGGGGTGAGCAGTTCTTC,CASSHRDRGEQFF
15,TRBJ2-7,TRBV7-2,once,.,TGTGCCAGCAGCATCTCGACAGGAGGGCCCTACGAGCAGTACTTC,CASSISTGGPYEQYF
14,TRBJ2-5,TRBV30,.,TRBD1,TGTGCCTGGAGCCGGGACAGGGGGCGAGAGACCCAGTACTTC,CAWSRDRGRETQYF
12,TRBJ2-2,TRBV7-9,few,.,TGTGCCAGCAGCTTAGAAGGCGGGGAGCTGTTTTTT,CASSLEGGELFF
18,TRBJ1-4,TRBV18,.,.,TGTGCCAGCTCACCGCCTCCGGCGGGGGGCCCAACTAATGAAAAACTGTTTTTT,CASSPPPAGGPTNEKLFF
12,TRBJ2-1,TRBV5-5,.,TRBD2,TGTGCCAGCAGCTTTATAGCGGGGGAGCAGTTCTTC,CASSFIAGEQFF
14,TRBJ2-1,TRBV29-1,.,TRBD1,TGCAGCGTCCACCCGGGACAGGCTGACAATGAGCAGTTCTTC,CSVHPGQADNEQFF
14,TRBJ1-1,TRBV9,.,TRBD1,TGTGCCAGCAGCTCACGACAGGGCAACACTGAAGCTTTCTTT,CASSSRQGNTEAFF
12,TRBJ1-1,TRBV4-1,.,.,TGCGCCAGCAGCCAAATCGGGGCTGAAGCTTTCTTT,CASSQIGAEAFF
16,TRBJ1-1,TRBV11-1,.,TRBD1,TGTGCCAGCAGCTGGGGGACAGGGGCCTTGAACACTGAAGCTTTCTTT,CASSWGTGALNTEAFF
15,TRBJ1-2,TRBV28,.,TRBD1,TGTGCCAAAGGACAGGGGGGATCCAATAACTATGGCTACACCTTC,CAKGQGGSNNYGYTF
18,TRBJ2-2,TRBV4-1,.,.,TGCGCCAGCAGCCAAGCTTGGTCTTCCAGGGACCTCACCGGGGAGCTGTTTTTT,CASSQAWSSRDLTGELFF
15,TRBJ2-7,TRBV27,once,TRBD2,TGTGCCAGCAGCGTATATGGGGGGGGTTCCGGCGAGCAGTACTTC,CASSVYGGGSGEQYF
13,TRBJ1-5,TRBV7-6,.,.,TGTGCCAGCAGCCCCGACATCAATCAGCCCCAGCATTTT,CASSPDINQPQHF
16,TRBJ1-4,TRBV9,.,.,TGTGCCAGCAGCGTAGATTCCCCTGGGGGTGCCTGGAAACTGTTTTTT,CASSVDSPGGAWKLFF
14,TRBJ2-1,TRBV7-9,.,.,TGTGCCAGCAGCCCGACCAGACAGTACAATGAGCAGTTCTTC,CASSPTRQYNEQFF
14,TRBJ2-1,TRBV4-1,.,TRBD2,TGCGCCAGCAGCCGGGACTACACCTACAATGAGCAGTTCTTC,CASSRDYTYNEQFF
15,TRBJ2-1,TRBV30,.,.,TGTGCCTGGAGTGTACGCGGCTCTCTTAACAATGAGCAGTTCTTC,CAWSVRGSLNNEQFF
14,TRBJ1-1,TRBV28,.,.,TGTGCCAGCAGCACAGTACAGATGAACACTGAAGCTTTCTTT,CASSTVQMNTEAFF
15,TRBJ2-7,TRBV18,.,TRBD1,TGTGCCAGCTCACAAAAGACAGGGGCCTCCTACGAGCAGTACTTC,CASSQKTGASYEQYF
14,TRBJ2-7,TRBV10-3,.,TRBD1,TGTGCCATCAGTACTGGGACAGGGGAAGGCGAGCAGTACTTC,CAISTGTGEGEQYF
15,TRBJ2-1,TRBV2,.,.,TGTGCCAGCAGTGAAGCTGGGGACTCCTACAATGAGCAGTTCTTC,CASSEAGDSYNEQFF
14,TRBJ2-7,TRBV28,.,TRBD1,TGTGCCAGCAGTTTAAGGGGGCCAACCTACGAGCAGTACTTC,CASSLRGPTYEQYF
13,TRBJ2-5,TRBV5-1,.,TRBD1,TGCGCCAGCAGCTTTTGGACAGGCGAGACCCAGTACTTC,CASSFWTGETQYF
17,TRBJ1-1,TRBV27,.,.,TGTGCCAGCAGTTTCCTCCCCGGAGGGGGAGTGTTCACTGAAGCTTTCTTT,CASSFLPGGGVFTEAFF